These 15 T cell receptor beta chains were all obtained from the same sample, sequenced in a study of liver allograft versus peripheral blood T cells. Across the whole study: Recipients' peripheral blood T cell receptor repertoires were compared with those in transplanted livers.

TCRdb called the reads again in MiXCR, with one record for every CDR3 protein. Among about 9,500 distinct CDR3 sequences listed, around 20% were seen once. These receptors originate from a human patient who had a liver transplant. Some T cells may be supplied by the graft donor.

A note on this clonotype: Possible read error: a much larger clone is one base away. The V gene is TRBV7-9, the J gene TRBJ1-1; the D is unclear. Germline CDR1 reads SEHNR; CDR2 reads FQNEAQ (reference sequence). The CDR3 is made up of 12 amino acids. The CDR3 DNA reads TGTGCCAGCAGCTTATTTCAGTCTGAAGATTTCTTT. It is translated as CASSLFQSEDFF.

By share, this clonotype ranks as medium-sized. The V and J genes are TRBV6-1 and TRBJ1-2, with D hard to call. The CDR3 length is 14 residues. Trimming pared 9 bases from V and 0 bases from J, leaving 14 bases between. From germline, CDR1 is MNHNS and CDR2 SASEGT. The CDR3 is CASSQDPANYGYTF. The CDR3 coding sequence is TGTGCCAGTTCCCAGGACCCAGCTAACTATGGCTACACCTTC.

By share, this clonotype counts as medium-sized. CDR3 sequence: CASSTGDRVLNTEAFF. The CDR3 coding sequence is TGTGCCAGTAGTACGGGGGACAGGGTACTGAACACTGAAGCTTTCTTT. The J gene is TRBJ1-1, the V gene TRBV19; 9 bases are shared with TRBD1. V was pared by 4 bases and J by 0 bases, with 6 bases of the junction left unmatched. CDR1 is LNHDA, CDR2 SQIVND, per germline (reference sequence). CDR3 length: 16 residues.

By share, this clonotype counts as medium-sized. The V call is TRBV19, the J call TRBJ2-7; the D gene is possibly TRBD2 (5 bases). CDR3 size: 13 residues. Trimming pared 3 bases from V and 7 bases from J, leaving 13 bases between. Germline V gene data show CDR1 as LNHDA and CDR2 as SQIVND (reference sequence). The CDR3, as DNA: TGTGCCAGTAGTATTCGACCATCGGGGGAGCAGTACTTC. Its protein is CASSIRPSGEQYF.

Relative to its sample, this clonotype is medium-sized (0.01 to 0.1%). This chain uses TRBV27 with TRBJ2-7; unclear D gene. Germline CDR1 MNHEY, CDR2 SMNVEV (reference sequence). V was shortened by 1 base and J by 2 bases, with 9 bases between the two germline ends. The CDR3 runs to 14 residues. In DNA form, the CDR3 reads TGTGCCAGCAGTTTATATTACGGAGCCTACGAGCAGTACTTC. Its translation is CASSLYYGAYEQYF.

The sample holds a few counts of this clonotype. V is TRBV6-5 and J is TRBJ1-3, with D unclear. Germline values: CDR1 MNHEY, CDR2 SVGAGI. This CDR3 comprises 14 residues. V shed 2 bases and J shed 0 bases, with 5 bases lying between them. The CDR3 protein is CASSYGVSGNTIYF. CDR3 DNA: TGTGCCAGCAGTTACGGTGTCTCTGGAAACACCATATATTTT.

The sample holds a few counts of this clonotype. The rearrangement uses TRBV5-5 and TRBJ1-4; maybe TRBD1 (6 bases). CDR3 length: 14 residues. CDR1 is SGHKS and CDR2 is YYEKEE in the germline V gene (reference sequence). The ends were cut back, 3 bases at V and 8 bases at J, with 14 bases in the middle. The DNA for the CDR3 is TGTGCCAGCAGCTCAGGACAGACAAACGAAAAACTGTTTTTT. Its translation is CASSSGQTNEKLFF.

Judged by abundance, this clonotype is medium-sized. The chain is built from TRBV6-5 and TRBJ2-1, with TRBD2 matching 14 bases. The CDR3 has 19 residues. Germline V gene lookup returns CDR1 MNHEY and CDR2 SVGAGI. The V and J ends lost 4 bases and 0 bases, in that order; junction bases with no gene match: 8. Written as DNA, the CDR3 is TGTGCCAGCAGTTTGGGACTAGCGGGGGCCGCTCCCTCCTACAATGAGCAGTTCTTC. This codes for CASSLGLAGAAPSYNEQFF.

DNA of the CDR3: TGTGCCAGCAGGCACAGGGAACAATATGGCTACACCTTC. Translation gives CASRHREQYGYTF. V and J are TRBV27 and TRBJ1-2; possibly TRBD1 for D (6 bases). With 6 bases removed from V and 5 bases from J, the gap between germline ends came to 13 bases. In germline, CDR1 is MNHEY, CDR2 SMNVEV (reference sequence). The length of the CDR3 is 13 residues.

This clonotype counts as medium-sized. The genes are TRBV30 and TRBJ1-1; D uncertain. V was shortened by 1 base and J by 1 base, with 4 bases between the two germline ends. CDR1 is GTSNPN, CDR2 SVGIG, per germline (reference sequence). There are 12 residues in the CDR3. CDR3: CAWSGPNTEAFF. DNA of the CDR3: TGTGCCTGGAGTGGCCCGAACACTGAAGCTTTCTTT. The full variable domain, with the rest looked up from reference TRBV30 and TRBJ1-1, is SQTIHQWPATLVQPVGSPLSLECTVEGTSNPNLYWYRQAAGRGLQLLFYSVGIGQISSEVPQNLSASRPQDRQFILSSKKLLLSDSGFYLCAWSGPNTEAFFGQGTRLTVV.

This clonotype has only one observation. The rearrangement links TRBV12-3 or TRBV12-4 to TRBJ2-3, with 8 bases that match TRBD2. After removal of 3 bases from V and 0 bases from J, the junction contained 5 bases not matched to a gene. The CDR3 has 16 residues. CDR3 loop: CASSFRTSPSTDTQYF. The CDR3 coding sequence is TGTGCCAGCAGTTTCCGGACTAGCCCAAGCACAGATACGCAGTATTTT.

In this sample, this clonotype turned up a few times. This CDR3 is CATSRPQTGLAGGREQYF. The CDR3 DNA reads TGTGCCACCAGCAGACCTCAAACGGGACTAGCGGGGGGGCGAGAGCAGTACTTC. The rearrangement links TRBV15 to TRBJ2-7, with 16 bases aligning to TRBD2. V shed 2 bases, J shed 7 bases, and the junction held 11 bases outside the gene matches. Germline assignment: CDR1 LNHNV and CDR2 YYDKDF (reference sequence). This CDR3 has 18 residues.

Concerning this clonotype itself: Since a much larger clone is just one base distant, this may be a read error. The CDR3, as DNA: TGTGTCAGCAGCTTTGAGGACTACGAGCAGTACTTC. Amino acids: CVSSFEDYEQYF. The chain couples TRBV5-4 to TRBJ2-7, with D unresolved. Germline V gene sequence: CDR1 SGHNT, CDR2 YYREEE (reference sequence). CDR3 length: 12 amino acids.

The sample holds one count of this clonotype. V is TRBV12-3 or TRBV12-4 and J is TRBJ2-5; 11 bases line up with TRBD1. The CDR3 totals 17 residues. With 0 bases clipped from V and 1 base from J, the junction kept 4 bases outside the gene matches. CDR3 residues: CASSLASGTGGQETQYF. CDR3 nucleotide sequence: TGTGCCAGCAGTTTAGCGTCCGGGACAGGGGGCCAAGAGACCCAGTACTTC.

This clonotype is medium-sized. The gene calls are TRBV7-9 and TRBJ1-1; weak D call: TRBD1 (6 bases). The CDR3 loop spans 14 amino acids. V was pared by 5 bases and J by 2 bases, with 12 bases between. CDR1 and CDR2 (germline): SEHNR, FQNEAQ (reference sequence). The CDR3 nucleotides are TGTGCCAGCAGCCCCAGACAGGCAAACACTGAAGCTTTCTTT. Translating gives CASSPRQANTEAFF.